The next 30 T cell receptor beta chains were all read from a single sample in a study of glioma-infiltrating T cells. Amplification of TCR alpha and beta CDR3 regions from RNA used iRepertoire nested multiplex PCR. TCRdb called the multiplex PCR reads again in MiXCR, with one record for every CDR3 protein. The sample gives some 100,000 distinct CDR3 sequences, under 30% of which show up once; just under 35% is in the top ten. The sample comprised glioma tissue, nonneoplastic brain tissue, or PBMCs (not recorded which). These receptors were collected from a human donor with low-grade glioma or glioblastoma, undergoing nonglioma brain surgery, or in good health (not recorded which).

The chain carries TRBV5-1 and TRBJ1-1, with D perhaps matching TRBD1 (6 bases). The length of the CDR3 is 15 residues. CDR1 is SGHRS, CDR2 YFSETQ, per germline. The V gene lost 0 bases and the J gene lost 2 bases, with 11 bases spanning the gap. CDR3 loop: CASSLAEGTNTEAFF. CDR3 DNA sequence: TGCGCCAGCAGCTTGGCGGAAGGGACAAACACTGAAGCTTTCTTT.

This clonotype occurred many times. The chain has TRBV24-1 and TRBJ1-2, with TRBD1 identical over 7 bases. Germline trimming cut 7 bases from V and 1 base from J; bases unmatched to any gene: 2. Germline loops: CDR1 KGHDR, CDR2 SFDVKD. The CDR3 is 13 residues long. This CDR3 reads CATRQGDNYGYTF. CDR3 bases: TGTGCCACCAGGCAGGGGGATAACTATGGCTACACCTTC.

This clonotype was observed a handful of times. This may stem from a read error, because a much larger clone lies one nucleotide away. This rearrangement joins TRBV29-1 to TRBJ2-1, with 7 bases identical to TRBD2. CDR1 is SQVTM and CDR2 is ANQGSEA in the germline V gene. CDR3 length equals 16 residues. V dropped 0 bases and J dropped 4; count of bases not matched to a gene: 9. DNA of the CDR3: TGCAGCGTTGAAGATCCGATAGCGGGCCTATACAATGAGCAGTTCTTC. Residues: CSVEDPIAGLYNEQFF.

The V call is TRBV6-1, the J call TRBJ2-3; TRBD2 aligns across 11 bases. The CDR3 totals 15 residues. Looked up from germline, CDR1 is MNHNS and CDR2 is SASEGT. The CDR3 DNA reads TGTTCCACCTTCCCCCTAGCGGGAGGTCCATATACGCAGTATTTT. Its protein is CSTFPLAGGPYTQYF.

This clonotype came up many times. The chain carries TRBV10-3 and TRBJ2-7; D call uncertain. This CDR3 is 13 amino acids long. Between the trimmed V and J ends, which lost 10 bases and 0 bases, there was a span of 13 bases. Per germline, CDR1 ENHRY and CDR2 SYGVKD. CDR3 nucleotide sequence: TGTGCCACCACCGAAGTCAGCTCCTACGAGCAGTACTTC. Protein sequence: CATTEVSSYEQYF.

Points on this clonotype: The limits of the CDR3 on the DNA are not certain, so only TCRdb's listed CDR3 is given. The genes are TRBV7-2 and TRBJ2-1; the D call of TRBD2 is as the table states it, not checked on the DNA. The germline V gene encodes CDR1 SGHTA and CDR2 FQGNSA. The CDR3 is 18 residues long, counting both termini. CDR3 protein: CASSFYICSAPADGTQFF.

This clonotype occurred many times. The chain has TRBV20-1 and TRBJ2-7, with TRBD1 as a possible D gene (6 bases). The ends were cut back, 2 bases at V and 8 bases at J, with 10 bases in the middle. Germline CDR1 and CDR2: DFQATT and SNEGSKA (reference sequence). CDR3 length: 11 amino acids. CDR3 bases: TGCAGTGCTAGACAGGGGCTCAAGCAGTACTTC. The encoded protein is CSARQGLKQYF.

The CDR3 here is CASAARGTLYEQYF. CDR3 bases: TGTGCCAGCGCGGCCAGGGGGACCTTATACGAGCAGTACTTC. J is TRBJ2-7 and V is TRBV6-6, with 7 nucleotides matching TRBD1. Germline loops: CDR1 MNHNY, CDR2 SVGAGI (reference sequence). The V gene end was trimmed by 8 bases and the J gene end by 4 bases; junction bases not matched to a gene: 11. This CDR3 has 14 amino acids.

As to this clonotype: It may be a read error: a sequence one base away is much more abundant. V is TRBV7-7 and J is TRBJ2-5; D is possibly TRBD1 (5 bases). Per the germline V gene, CDR1 is SSHAT and CDR2 is FNYEAQ (reference sequence). CDR3 length equals 15 residues. In DNA form, the CDR3 reads TGTGCTAGCAGCTTAGTAGGGGCCTTCCAAAAGACCCAGTACTTC. This translates into CASSLVGAFQKTQYF.

This chain links TRBV6-2 or TRBV6-3 with TRBJ2-1, with TRBD2 identical over 11 bases. The germline CDR1 and CDR2 sequences are MNHEY and SVGEGT. V was pared by 10 bases and J by 6 bases, with 8 bases of the junction left unmatched. The CDR3 consists of 14 residues. This CDR3 reads CANTLAGGPNEQFF. In nucleotides, the CDR3 is TGTGCCAACACCCTAGCGGGGGGCCCCAATGAGCAGTTCTTC.

This clonotype was picked up many times. The V gene is TRBV19, the J gene TRBJ1-5; D not resolved. The CDR3 extends over 14 amino acids. The V and J ends lost 3 bases and 4 bases respectively, with 10 bases between them. CDR1 and CDR2 from the germline V gene are LNHDA and SQIVND (reference sequence). In nucleotides, the CDR3 is TGTGCCAGTAGTATTCTCGGGCGAAATCAGCCCCAGCATTTT. Amino acid sequence: CASSILGRNQPQHF.

As for this clonotype: Given a much more abundant clone one base away, this may be a read error. The rearrangement joins TRBV5-1 to TRBJ2-2; 8 bases line up with TRBD1. The CDR3 contains 14 residues. Germline lookup yields CDR1 SGHRS and CDR2 YFSETQ. V dropped 4 bases and J dropped 6; count of bases not matched to a gene: 5. CDR3 in DNA: TGCGCCAGCAGCATCGGACAGGGCGCCGGGGAGCTGTTTTTT. It specifies CASSIGQGAGELFF.

This clonotype was seen many times. The V call is TRBV29-1, the J call TRBJ1-1; 9 bases agree with TRBD1. Germline V gene sequence: CDR1 SQVTM, CDR2 ANQGSEA. With V trimmed by 7 bases and J by 4 bases, 7 bases remained unmatched. The CDR3 is 13 amino acids. CDR3 DNA: TGCAGCGCCGCCGGACAGGGGTCCACTGAAGCTTTCTTT. Amino acid sequence: CSAAGQGSTEAFF.

J is TRBJ2-5 and V is TRBV5-1, with 9 bases that match TRBD2. Germline V gene data show CDR1 as SGHRS and CDR2 as YFSETQ. After removal of 7 bases from V and 5 bases from J, the junction contained 18 bases not matched to a gene. CDR3 length: 17 residues. CDR3 in DNA: TGCGCCAGCTCCGAGTGGCGGGGGGGCCTCTCGCAGGAGACCCAGTACTTC. Residues: CASSEWRGGLSQETQYF.

This clonotype was seen repeatedly, ten times or more. The chain links TRBV14 to TRBJ1-6; no definite D call. V lost 9 bases to trimming and J lost 7 bases, with 13 bases between them. The CDR3 totals 13 residues. Germline V lookup: CDR1 SGHDN, CDR2 FVKESK. CDR3 protein: CASTEQPNSPLHF. DNA of the CDR3: TGTGCCAGTACGGAACAGCCGAATTCACCCCTCCACTTT.

Ten or more counts support this clonotype. The rearrangement uses TRBV19 and TRBJ1-5, with TRBD1 matching 7 bases. Germline V gene sequence: CDR1 LNHDA, CDR2 SQIVND (reference sequence). V gave up 3 bases and J gave up 2 bases; unmatched junction bases: 16. This CDR3 is 19 amino acids long. DNA of the CDR3: TGTGCCAGTAGTATCCCGCTGCTCCGTCGACAGGGCGGCAATCAGCCCCAGCATTTT. Protein sequence: CASSIPLLRRQGGNQPQHF.

This clonotype was counted many times. The gene calls are TRBV28 and TRBJ2-7; 8 positions match TRBD1. Germline CDR1 and CDR2: MDHEN and SYDVKM. The length of the CDR3 is 14 residues. The J segment lost 4 bases and the V segment lost 5 bases, leaving 7 bases of the junction unmatched. The CDR3 is CASSPRTGMYEQYF. Written as DNA, the CDR3 is TGTGCCAGCAGTCCCCGGACAGGGATGTACGAGCAGTACTTC.

This clonotype was recorded at least ten times. The chain's CDR3 is CASSTTDTQYF. The CDR3 DNA is TGTGCCAGCAGTACCACAGATACGCAGTATTTT. The chain employs TRBV6-2 or TRBV6-3 and TRBJ2-3; no definite D call. Germline V gene lookup returns CDR1 MNHEY and CDR2 SVGEGT. There are 11 residues in the CDR3. V dropped 5 bases and J dropped 2 bases, with 2 bases sitting between them.

This clonotype was detected many times. A read error may account for a junction end that differs from germline. The genes are TRBV6-2 or TRBV6-3 and TRBJ2-7, with TRBD1 matching 7 bases. Germline lookup yields CDR1 MNHEY and CDR2 SVGEGT. The CDR3 is 12 amino acids. The CDR3 coding sequence is TGTGCCAGCAGTGTCGGGCCGGGACAGTCTGACTTC. As protein: CASSVGPGQSDF.

This clonotype was seen at least ten times. J is TRBJ1-5 and V is TRBV6-1; 9 bases map to TRBD1. V was clipped by 6 bases and J by 5 bases; unmatched bases: 14. The CDR3 extends over 17 amino acids. In germline, CDR1 is MNHNS, CDR2 SASEGT. The CDR3: CASSSAPGQGFDQPQHF. As DNA, the CDR3 is TGTGCCAGCAGCTCGGCTCCGGGACAGGGTTTCGATCAGCCCCAGCATTTT.

This clonotype was detected ten times or more. The CDR3 loop is CSAGDFTDTQYF. The CDR3 DNA reads TGCAGCGCTGGGGACTTCACAGATACGCAGTATTTT. The genes are TRBV29-1 and TRBJ2-3; the D gene is possibly TRBD2 (6 bases). The germline V gene has CDR1 SQVTM and CDR2 ANQGSEA. The length of the CDR3 is 12 residues. V was trimmed by 7 bases and J by 2 bases, leaving 10 bases between them.

Remarks on this clonotype: This sequence may be a read error, since a much larger clone differs from it by one base. DNA of the CDR3: TGTGCCAGCAGCGTATCGCGAAAAACTGAAGCTTTCTTT. The encoded protein is CASSVSRKTEAFF. The chain couples TRBV14 to TRBJ1-1; D not resolved. This CDR3 has 13 amino acids. Per germline, CDR1 SGHDN and CDR2 FVKESK. V dropped 5 bases and J dropped 5 bases, with 12 bases sitting between them.

Many counts were recorded for this clonotype. The CDR3 here is CASSQDPFGSSYNSPLHF. The CDR3 DNA sequence: TGCGCCAGCAGCCAAGACCCTTTTGGGAGCTCCTATAATTCACCCCTCCACTTT. The rearrangement links TRBV4-1 to TRBJ1-6; D is unclear. V was cut by 0 bases and J by 0 bases, with 12 bases left in between. This CDR3 has 18 residues. CDR1 is MGHRA, CDR2 YSYEKL, per germline.

Many counts were recorded for this clonotype. The V call is TRBV6-6, the J call TRBJ2-5; weak D call: TRBD1 (6 bases). From germline, CDR1 is MNHNY and CDR2 SVGAGI (reference sequence). Trimming took off 1 base at V and 1 base at J, with 16 bases between the two ends. This CDR3 is built from 17 residues. In DNA, the CDR3 is TGTGCCAGCAGTTACTTTTCCCCGGGACACTTCCAAGAGACCCAGTACTTC. Protein sequence: CASSYFSPGHFQETQYF.

Of note for this clonotype: It may be a read error: a sequence one base away is much more abundant. This sequence joins TRBV5-1 and TRBJ1-1, with D possibly matching TRBD1 (5 bases). Germline CDR1 reads SGHRS; CDR2 reads YFSETQ. CDR3 length equals 12 residues. CDR3 in DNA: TGCGCCAGCAGCTTGGGGTCGGGGGATGCTTCCTTT. This translates into CASSLGSGDASF.

This clonotype was seen at least ten times. The chain uses TRBV7-2 and TRBJ2-7; 9 bases align to TRBD2. The CDR3 length is 16 residues. With 6 bases clipped from V and 0 bases from J, the junction kept 9 bases outside the gene matches. Germline V gene lookup returns CDR1 SGHTA and CDR2 FQGNSA. In nucleotides, the CDR3 is TGTGCCAGCAGTTTTAGCGGGAGCCCCCCCTCCTACGAGCAGTACTTC. Its translation is CASSFSGSPPSYEQYF.

This clonotype was observed many times. A read error may account for a junction end that differs from germline. V and J are TRBV7-2 and TRBJ2-1, with 11 bases identical to TRBD2. The CDR3 has 15 residues. Germline CDR1 SGHTA, CDR2 FQGNSA. The CDR3 nucleotides read TGTGCCAGCCGCTTGGGGACTAGCGGTGTCGATGAGCAGTTCTTC. This gives the protein CASRLGTSGVDEQFF.

CDR3 nucleotide sequence: TGTGCCAGCAGCTTAGAAAATTCACCCCTCCACTTT. Protein product: CASSLENSPLHF. The V and J genes are TRBV13 and TRBJ1-6; D uncertain. Germline-derived CDR1 and CDR2 are PRHDT and FYEKMQ (reference sequence). Trimming stripped 1 base from V and 7 bases from J, with 2 bases between. The length of the CDR3 is 12 residues.

This clonotype has only a few counts. This clone may be a read error of a much larger clone one base away. J is TRBJ1-1 and V is TRBV20-1, with D perhaps TRBD1 (5 bases). CDR1 and CDR2 from the germline V gene are DFQATT and SNEGSKA (reference sequence). This CDR3 is built from 13 residues. The CDR3 sequence: CSASRDPNTKAFF. CDR3 bases: TGCAGTGCTTCCAGGGACCCGAACACTAAAGCTTTCTTT.

The chain has TRBV7-7 and TRBJ2-2; D may match TRBD1 or TRBD2 (7 bases each). V was cut by 5 bases and J by 4 bases, with 23 bases left in between. The V gene's germline CDR1 is SSHAT and CDR2 FNYEAQ (reference sequence). CDR3 size: 18 residues. Here the CDR3 reads CASSPTGLLGGGTGELFF. The DNA of the CDR3 is TGTGCCAGCAGCCCGACAGGGTTGCTTGGGGGGGGCACCGGGGAGCTGTTTTTT.